Each of the 21 T cell receptor beta chains below was sequenced from the same sample in a study of CD8 T cells in ankylosing spondylitis. Each CDR3 protein is one row after TCRdb ran MiXCR on the 5' RACE reads. The repertoire holds 200,000 to 250,000 distinct CDR3 sequences, with roughly 10% as singletons. Sample: blood, either unsorted or a sorted T cell fraction (not recorded which). These receptors came from a male donor with ankylosing spondylitis or in good health (not recorded which).

This clonotype was detected many times. The genes are TRBV5-1 and TRBJ2-2, with TRBD1 matching 7 bases. V lost 5 bases, J lost 2 bases, and 6 bases stayed unmatched. The CDR3 runs to 15 residues. Germline loops: CDR1 SGHRS, CDR2 YFSETQ. CDR3 nucleotide sequence: TGCGCCAGCAGGGGGGACAGTTCAAACACCGGGGAGCTGTTTTTT. Protein product: CASRGDSSNTGELFF.

This clonotype was detected a few times. The chain recombines TRBV2 with TRBJ1-5, with D perhaps matching TRBD1 (5 bases). Trimming stripped 8 bases from V and 2 bases from J, with 16 bases between. The CDR3 spans 15 residues. Germline V gives CDR1 SNHLY, CDR2 FYNNEI. CDR3 coding DNA: TGTGCCAGCCGCGGGGGTTCCAGGCGCAATCAGCCCCAGCATTTT. Its translation: CASRGGSRRNQPQHF. The variable domain in full, completed from reference TRBV2 and TRBJ1-5, reads EPEVTQTPSHQVTQMGQEVILRCVPISNHLYFYWYRQILGQKVEFLVSFYNNEISEKSEIFDDQFSVERPDGSNFTLKIRSTKLEDSAMYFCASRGGSRRNQPQHFGDGTRLSIL.

The rearrangement uses TRBV29-1 and TRBJ2-7; D ambiguous. V was cut by 8 bases and J by 2 bases, with 13 bases left in between. Germline V gene data show CDR1 as SQVTM and CDR2 as ANQGSEA. The CDR3 covers 12 residues. In nucleotides, the CDR3 is TGCAGCCCAGCCGGGCCTCCCTACGAGCAGTACTTC. Amino acid sequence: CSPAGPPYEQYF.

This clonotype was seen many times. V gene TRBV12-3 or TRBV12-4 combines with J gene TRBJ2-2; perhaps TRBD1 as D (5 bases). The CDR3 sequence is 15 residues long. Deletions cut 7 bases from V and 1 base from J, with 13 bases between. The CDR3 sequence is CASKMGHRNTGELFF. The CDR3 bases are TGTGCCAGCAAAATGGGGCACAGGAACACCGGGGAGCTGTTTTTT.

The sample holds many counts of this clonotype. The rearrangement uses TRBV24-1 and TRBJ1-2; D unresolved. CDR3 length equals 13 residues. Germline-derived CDR1 and CDR2 are KGHDR and SFDVKD. The V gene lost 4 bases and the J gene lost 8 bases, with 13 bases spanning the gap. The CDR3 is CATSETERVGYTF. Here the CDR3 DNA reads TGTGCCACCAGTGAGACCGAGCGTGTAGGCTACACCTTC.

This clonotype showed up many times. The CDR3 sequence: CASSDLTAGEQYF. The CDR3, as DNA: TGTGCCAGCAGCGACCTCACAGCGGGCGAGCAGTACTTC. The chain has TRBV12-3 or TRBV12-4 and TRBJ2-7, with a weak D call TRBD2 (6 bases). This CDR3 is built from 13 residues. V lost 6 bases, J lost 6 bases, and 15 bases lay in between.

This clonotype was counted ten times or more. The J gene is TRBJ2-5, the V gene TRBV5-5; 7 nucleotides match TRBD2. J was trimmed by 5 bases and V by 4 bases; bases with no gene match: 8. The germline gives CDR1 SGHKS, CDR2 YYEKEE (reference sequence). The CDR3 totals 14 residues. The CDR3 protein is CASSAGAWYETQYF. The CDR3 region has the DNA TGTGCCAGCAGCGCGGGAGCGTGGTATGAGACCCAGTACTTC.

The sample holds many counts of this clonotype. The chain joins TRBV14 to TRBJ1-2; no definite D call. The CDR3 totals 14 residues. Germline V CDR1 and CDR2: SGHDN, FVKESK. Trimming took off 2 bases at V and 2 bases at J, with 9 bases between the two ends. The CDR3 loop is CASSQLRINYGYTF. The CDR3 bases are TGTGCCAGCAGCCAATTAAGGATCAACTATGGCTACACCTTC.

This clonotype was counted many times. This chain joins TRBV9 and TRBJ2-1; maybe TRBD2 (6 bases). CDR3 size: 11 residues. Between the trimmed V and J ends, which lost 7 bases and 7 bases, there was a span of 9 bases. Germline V CDR1 and CDR2: SGDLS, YYNGEE. Here the CDR3 DNA reads TGTGCCAGCGGGGGAGGAAATGAGCAGTTCTTC. Protein: CASGGGNEQFF.

This clonotype was found many times. The rearrangement uses TRBV6-1 and TRBJ2-7, with 7 bases fitting TRBD1. The germline V gene has CDR1 MNHNS and CDR2 SASEGT. V shed 5 bases and J 2 bases; nucleotides not matched to a gene: 6. The CDR3 is made up of 14 amino acids. The CDR3 protein is CASSPDRVAYEQYF. The CDR3 DNA reads as TGTGCCAGCAGTCCTGACAGGGTCGCCTACGAGCAGTACTTC.

The chain is built from TRBV7-2 and TRBJ1-5, with TRBD1 identical over 9 bases. Looked up from germline, CDR1 is SGHTA and CDR2 is FQGNSA. CDR3 size: 16 residues. Unmatched junction bases numbered 2, after V lost 1 base and J lost 1 base. CDR3 coding DNA: TGTGCCAGCAGCTTAGATGGGACAGGGAGCAATCAGCCCCAGCATTTT. The encoded protein is CASSLDGTGSNQPQHF.

Many counts were recorded for this clonotype. Germline is not matched at one junction end, which may reflect a read error. The V gene is TRBV4-1, the J gene TRBJ2-1; D possibly corresponds to TRBD2 (6 bases). Germline CDR1 reads MGHRA; CDR2 reads YSYEKL. This CDR3 region has 12 residues. The CDR3: CASSQEGNEQFF. In DNA, the CDR3 is TGTGCCAGCTCACAGGAGGGGAATGAGCAGTTCTTC.

In this sample, this clonotype turned up many times. This chain joins TRBV20-1 and TRBJ1-5, with D perhaps matching TRBD1 (5 bases). CDR1 is DFQATT and CDR2 is SNEGSKA in the germline V gene (reference sequence). This CDR3 has 14 residues. Trimming left V 6 bases short and J 9 bases short, with 21 bases between. The chain's CDR3 is CSAADKSGEGPQHF. DNA for the CDR3: TGCAGTGCCGCGGACAAGTCTGGGGAGGGGCCCCAGCATTTT.

This rearrangement joins TRBV27 to TRBJ2-1; D possibly corresponds to TRBD1 (6 bases). With 9 bases removed from V and 4 bases from J, the gap between germline ends came to 16 bases. The CDR3 length is 14 residues. From germline, CDR1 is MNHEY and CDR2 SMNVEV (reference sequence). For the CDR3, the DNA is TGTGCCAGTAGCTGGAGGCAGGGGTACAATGAGCAGTTCTTC. Protein sequence: CASSWRQGYNEQFF.

The sample holds many counts of this clonotype. V and J are TRBV12-3 or TRBV12-4 and TRBJ1-2, with unresolved D. This CDR3 spans 14 amino acids. With 8 bases removed from V and 3 bases from J, the gap between germline ends came to 16 bases. The CDR3 region has the DNA TGTGCCAGCCGTCGGAGTCGGCAGTACTATGGCTACACCTTC. As protein: CASRRSRQYYGYTF.

This clonotype was seen at least ten times. V usage is TRBV12-3 or TRBV12-4 and J usage is TRBJ2-1; D possibly corresponds to TRBD2 (6 bases). V shed 4 bases and J shed 8 bases, with 18 bases lying between them. The CDR3 sequence is 15 residues long. CDR3 amino acids: CASSSPGEVRDEQFF. The CDR3 DNA is TGTGCCAGCAGTTCTCCGGGAGAGGTTCGGGATGAGCAGTTCTTC.

The chain carries TRBV7-2 and TRBJ1-1; D remains unclear. Looked up from germline, CDR1 is SGHTA and CDR2 is FQGNSA. CDR3 length equals 12 residues. V lost 6 bases and J lost 6, with 11 bases in between. CDR3 sequence reads: CASSGYGAEAFF. The CDR3 coding sequence is TGTGCCAGCAGTGGTTATGGGGCTGAAGCTTTCTTT.

This clonotype was seen many times. The chain uses TRBV4-2 and TRBJ2-1; 9 nucleotides match TRBD2. With 5 bases clipped from V and 8 bases from J, the junction kept 28 bases outside the gene matches. The CDR3 covers 21 residues. CDR1 and CDR2 from the germline V gene are LGHNA and YNFKEQ. In DNA form, the CDR3 reads TGTGCCAGCAGCACCTCCACGACAGGCCTACTAACTAGCGGGCCTACCGATGAGCAGTTCTTC. This translates into CASSTSTTGLLTSGPTDEQFF.

A word on this clonotype: This may arise from a read error, as a much more abundant clone is one base away. Because it lacks the conserved phenylalanine or tryptophan at the end, this CDR3 is likely a read error. This chain links TRBV20-1 with TRBJ2-1, with TRBD2 matching over 8 bases. The V gene end was trimmed by 6 bases and the J gene end by 5 bases; junction bases not matched to a gene: 12. The CDR3 has 15 residues. The germline gives CDR1 DFQATT, CDR2 SNEGSKA (reference sequence). The CDR3 DNA is TGCAGTGCCCCAGTGGAGCGGGAGACCAACAATGAGCAGTTCTCC. Encoded protein: CSAPVERETNNEQFS.

This clonotype was observed at least ten times. The chain couples TRBV12-3 or TRBV12-4 to TRBJ2-7, with a weak D call TRBD2 (6 bases). The CDR3 sequence is 12 residues long. The V end was cut by 8 bases, the J end by 3 bases, with 11 bases between. The CDR3 is CASRGNHYEQYF. CDR3 bases: TGTGCCAGCCGGGGGAACCACTACGAGCAGTACTTC.

This clonotype was detected only a few times. The chain links TRBV3-1 to TRBJ2-7, with TRBD2 matching 11 bases. Trimming at V came to 3 bases and at J to 3 bases, leaving 4 bases not matched to a gene. Germline CDR1 LGHDT, CDR2 YNNKEL (reference sequence). This CDR3 contains 15 residues. CDR3 sequence: CASSQQLAGDYEQYF. The CDR3 DNA reads as TGTGCCAGCAGCCAGCAACTAGCGGGGGACTACGAGCAGTACTTC.